The source of this T cell receptor beta chain is a study of early T cells in non-severe SARS-CoV-2 infection. Germline V lookup: CDR1 DFQATT, CDR2 SNEGSKA (reference sequence). The trim removed 1 base at V and 4 bases at J, leaving 7 bases unmatched. The CDR3 has 16 amino acids. Individual cDNA molecules received unique molecular identifiers. TCRdb re-called the 5' RACE reads with MiXCR, one entry per CDR3 protein. Here the sample spans some 71,000 distinct CDR3 sequences, about a tenth being singletons. The TCR comes from an adult who was a healthcare worker with PCR-confirmed SARS-CoV-2 infection or an uninfected control (not recorded which). The chain has TRBV20-1 and TRBJ2-2, with 9 bases that match TRBD2. The starting material was whole blood, obtained at baseline. The CDR3 sequence: CSARVGLAGSTGELFF. The CDR3 DNA is TGCAGTGCTAGAGTGGGGCTAGCGGGAAGCACCGGGGAGCTGTTTTTT.